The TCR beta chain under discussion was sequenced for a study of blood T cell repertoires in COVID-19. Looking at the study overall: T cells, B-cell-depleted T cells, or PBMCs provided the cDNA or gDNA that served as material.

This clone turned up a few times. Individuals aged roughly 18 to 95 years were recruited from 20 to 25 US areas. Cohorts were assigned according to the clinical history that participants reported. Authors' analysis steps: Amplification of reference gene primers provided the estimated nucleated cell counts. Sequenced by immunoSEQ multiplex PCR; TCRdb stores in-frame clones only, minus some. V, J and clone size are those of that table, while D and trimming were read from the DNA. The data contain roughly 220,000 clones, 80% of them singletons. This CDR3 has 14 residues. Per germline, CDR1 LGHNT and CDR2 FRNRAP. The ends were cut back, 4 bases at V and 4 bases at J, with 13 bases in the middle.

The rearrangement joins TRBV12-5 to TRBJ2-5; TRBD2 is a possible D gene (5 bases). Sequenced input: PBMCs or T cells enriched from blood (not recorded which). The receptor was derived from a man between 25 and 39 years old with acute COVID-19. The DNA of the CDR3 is TGTGCTAGTGGTTCCCGTGACCGGGGAGAGACCCAGTACTTC. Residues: CASGSRDRGETQYF. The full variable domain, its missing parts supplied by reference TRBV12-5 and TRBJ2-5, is DARVTQTPRHKVTEMGQEVTMRCQPILGHNTVFWYRQTMMQGLELLAYFRNRAPLDDSGMPKDRFSAEMPDATLATLKIQPSEPRDSAVYFCASGSRDRGETQYFGPGTRLLVL.